What follows are 9 T cell receptor beta chains derived from one specimen sequenced in a study of T cell responses to AZD1222 COVID-19 vaccine. Some clones are missing from TCRdb's copy, which holds only in-frame ones; the method was immunoSEQ multiplex PCR. Of more than 150,000 clones in the sample, approximately 93% were seen once. The sample in question was peripheral blood, obtained 28 days after the second AZD1222 dose. All receptors derive from an adult who received the AZD1222 COVID-19 vaccine.

This clone was detected once. The rearrangement uses TRBV30 and TRBJ1-1, with a tentative D call TRBD1 (5 bases). The CDR3 is made up of 16 amino acids. Germline CDR1 is GTSNPN and CDR2 is SVGIG (reference sequence). With 3 bases removed from V and 0 bases from J, the gap between germline ends came to 17 bases. CDR3 residues: CAWSDRDRDLNTEAFF. DNA of the CDR3: TGTGCCTGGAGCGACCGGGACCGTGATCTGAACACTGAAGCTTTCTTT.

The chain links TRBV10-3 to TRBJ2-5, with D possibly matching TRBD1 (6 bases). Between the trimmed V and J ends, which lost 10 bases and 0 bases, there was a span of 21 bases. Germline V gene lookup returns CDR1 ENHRY and CDR2 SYGVKD. This CDR3 spans 16 amino acids. As DNA, the CDR3 is TGTGCCACCCGGAGGCACGGACAGAAGTACCAAGAGACCCAGTACTTC. Its translation: CATRRHGQKYQETQYF.

This rearrangement joins TRBV30 to TRBJ2-1, with TRBD2 identical over 12 bases. The germline gives CDR1 GTSNPN, CDR2 SVGIG (reference sequence). Trimming took 5 bases from V and 15 from J; bases not matched to a gene: 8. There are 12 residues in the CDR3. The CDR3 here is CAWARLAGETFF. In nucleotides, the CDR3 is TGTGCCTGGGCAAGACTAGCGGGAGAGACGTTCTTC.

V gene TRBV19 combines with J gene TRBJ1-2; D remains ambiguous. V was clipped by 7 bases and J by 5 bases, with 20 bases between them. This CDR3 contains 15 residues. Germline values: CDR1 LNHDA, CDR2 SQIVND (reference sequence). CDR3 in amino acids: CASKAVSNGVYGYTF. CDR3 coding DNA: TGTGCCAGTAAGGCGGTTTCGAACGGAGTTTATGGCTACACCTTC.

For the CDR3, the DNA is TGTGCCAGCAGCGGAAGTTTTCCTAATGAAAAACTGTTTTTT. Protein sequence: CASSGSFPNEKLFF. The chain uses TRBV3-1 (or the pseudogene TRBV3-2) and TRBJ1-4; D unresolved. CDR1 is LGHDT and CDR2 is YNNKEL in the germline V gene (reference sequence). V lost 5 bases, J lost 3 bases, and 10 bases lay in between. The CDR3 covers 14 residues.

CDR3 region: CASSVLSGGGRSTDTQYF. DNA of the CDR3: TGTGCCAGCAGCGTTCTTTCAGGGGGCGGGAGAAGCACAGATACGCAGTATTTT. The chain joins TRBV9 to TRBJ2-3, with a weak D call TRBD1 (8 bases). V was trimmed by 2 bases and J by 0 bases, leaving 19 bases between them. Germline values: CDR1 SGDLS, CDR2 YYNGEE. The CDR3 loop spans 18 amino acids.

The chain recombines TRBV6-4 with TRBJ1-1; TRBD1 agrees at 7 bases. The V gene's germline CDR1 is MRHNA and CDR2 SNTAGT. V lost 5 bases and J lost 4; bases outside the gene matches: 7. The CDR3 spans 14 residues. The CDR3, as DNA: TGTGCCAGCAGTCCGACAGGGTCAGGCACTGAAGCTTTCTTT. This encodes CASSPTGSGTEAFF.

This clone was observed a single time. The chain links TRBV4-2 to TRBJ2-5, with 8 bases aligning to TRBD2. Germline CDR1 LGHNA, CDR2 YNFKEQ. This CDR3 is 16 amino acids long. Losses at the gene ends were 2 bases for V and 0 bases for J; bases not matched to a gene: 5. CDR3 sequence (DNA): TGTGCCAGCAGCCAACCACTAGCGGAGTACCAAGAGACCCAGTACTTC. This encodes CASSQPLAEYQETQYF.

The CDR3 is CASSPSDRRNGYTF. The CDR3 bases are TGTGCCAGCAGTCCCTCGGACAGGAGGAATGGCTACACCTTC. The chain combines TRBV27 with TRBJ1-2; 7 bases line up with TRBD1. V gave up 5 bases and J gave up 6 bases; unmatched junction bases: 9. CDR1 is MNHEY, CDR2 SMNVEV, per germline (reference sequence). The CDR3 runs 14 residues.